This TCR beta chain was retrieved from a study of blood T cell repertoires in COVID-19. Study in general: Both acute and convalescent COVID-19 samples were obtained from the United States, Italy and Spain. PBMCs, B-cell-depleted T cells, or T cells provided the cDNA or gDNA that made up the material.

The junction had 7 bases not matched to a gene; V was cut back by 7 bases and J by 4 bases. Germline assignment: CDR1 MDHEN and CDR2 SYDVKM. The length of the CDR3 is 14 residues. As originally analysed: The assay estimated nucleated cells by amplifying reference gene primers. TCRdb's copy holds only in-frame clones and misses some; the assay was immunoSEQ multiplex PCR. V, J and clone size derive from that table, while D and trimming were established from the DNA sequence. Counted here are fewer than 200,000 clones, 74% occurring once; the ten biggest clones make up approximately 3%. This receptor was identified in a woman over 75 with acute or convalescent COVID-19. The chain combines TRBV28 with TRBJ2-3, with 8 bases aligning to TRBD1. The source material was peripheral blood. CDR3 in amino acids: CASNLQGASDTQYF. The DNA for the CDR3 is TGTGCCAGCAATTTGCAGGGGGCCTCAGATACGCAGTATTTT.